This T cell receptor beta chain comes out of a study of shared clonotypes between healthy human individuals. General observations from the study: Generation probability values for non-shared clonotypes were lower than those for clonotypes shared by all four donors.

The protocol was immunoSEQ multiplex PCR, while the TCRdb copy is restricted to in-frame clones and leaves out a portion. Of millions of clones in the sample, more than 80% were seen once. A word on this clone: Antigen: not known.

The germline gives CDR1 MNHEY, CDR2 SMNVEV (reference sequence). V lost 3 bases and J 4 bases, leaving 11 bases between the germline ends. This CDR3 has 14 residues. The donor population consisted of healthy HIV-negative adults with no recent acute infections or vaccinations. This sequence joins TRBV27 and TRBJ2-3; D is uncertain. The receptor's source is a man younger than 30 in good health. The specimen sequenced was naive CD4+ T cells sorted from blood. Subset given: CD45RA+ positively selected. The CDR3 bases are TGTGCCAGCAGTTTTTTTGCTGGAGCAGATACGCAGTATTTT. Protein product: CASSFFAGADTQYF.